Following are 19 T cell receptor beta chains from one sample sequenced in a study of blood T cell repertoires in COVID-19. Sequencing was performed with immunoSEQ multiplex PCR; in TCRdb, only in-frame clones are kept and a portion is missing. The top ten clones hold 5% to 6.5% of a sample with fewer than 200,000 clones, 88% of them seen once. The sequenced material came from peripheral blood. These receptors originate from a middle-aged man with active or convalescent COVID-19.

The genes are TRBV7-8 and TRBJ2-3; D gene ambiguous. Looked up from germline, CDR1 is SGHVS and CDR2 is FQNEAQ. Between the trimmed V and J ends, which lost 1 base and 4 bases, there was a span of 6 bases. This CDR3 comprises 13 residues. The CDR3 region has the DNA TGTGCCAGCAGCTTAGGTGGCCCAGATACGCAGTATTTT. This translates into CASSLGGPDTQYF.

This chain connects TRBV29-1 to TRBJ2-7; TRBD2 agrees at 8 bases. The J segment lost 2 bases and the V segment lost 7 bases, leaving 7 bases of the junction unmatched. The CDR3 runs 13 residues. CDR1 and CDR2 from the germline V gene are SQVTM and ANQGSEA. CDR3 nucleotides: TGCAGCGCCCAGCGGGGGACGGCCTACGAGCAGTACTTC. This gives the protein CSAQRGTAYEQYF.

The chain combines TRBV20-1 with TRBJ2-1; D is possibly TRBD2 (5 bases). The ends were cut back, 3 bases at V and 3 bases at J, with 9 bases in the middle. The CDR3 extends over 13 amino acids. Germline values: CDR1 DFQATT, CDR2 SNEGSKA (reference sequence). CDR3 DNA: TGCAGTGCTAGTCCGGGGATCTACAATGAGCAGTTCTTC. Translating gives CSASPGIYNEQFF.

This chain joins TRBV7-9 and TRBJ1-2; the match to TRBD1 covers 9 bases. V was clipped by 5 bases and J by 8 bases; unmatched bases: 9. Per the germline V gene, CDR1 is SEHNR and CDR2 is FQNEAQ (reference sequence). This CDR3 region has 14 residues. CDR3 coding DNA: TGTGCCAGCAGCGGGCGGGACAGGGTAAACGGCTACACCTTC. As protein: CASSGRDRVNGYTF.

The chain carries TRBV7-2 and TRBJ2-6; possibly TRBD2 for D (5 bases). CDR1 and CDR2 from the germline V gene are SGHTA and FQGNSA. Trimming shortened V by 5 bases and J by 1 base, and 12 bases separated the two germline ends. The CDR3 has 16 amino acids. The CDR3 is CASSPRTFSGANVLTF. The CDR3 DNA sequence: TGTGCCAGCAGCCCAAGGACTTTTTCTGGGGCCAACGTCCTGACTTTC.

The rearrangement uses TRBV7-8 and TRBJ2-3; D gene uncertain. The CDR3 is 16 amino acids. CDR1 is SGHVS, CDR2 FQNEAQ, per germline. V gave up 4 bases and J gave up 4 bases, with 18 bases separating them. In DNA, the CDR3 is TGTGCCAGCAGCTCCGCCTTATCTCGAGGCCCAGATACGCAGTATTTT. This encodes CASSSALSRGPDTQYF.

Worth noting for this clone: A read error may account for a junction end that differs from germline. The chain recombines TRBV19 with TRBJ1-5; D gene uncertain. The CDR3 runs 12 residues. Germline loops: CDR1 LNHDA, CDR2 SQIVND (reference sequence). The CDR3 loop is CASSIDREGRFF. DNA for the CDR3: TGTGCCAGTAGTATAGATCGGGAGGGCCGCTTTTTT.

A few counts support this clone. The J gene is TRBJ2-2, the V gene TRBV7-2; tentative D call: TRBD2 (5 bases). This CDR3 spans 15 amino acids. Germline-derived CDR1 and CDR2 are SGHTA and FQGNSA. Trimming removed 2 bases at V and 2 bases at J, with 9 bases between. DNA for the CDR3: TGTGCCAGCAGCTTATACCCTAGCAACACCGGGGAGCTGTTTTTT. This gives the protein CASSLYPSNTGELFF.

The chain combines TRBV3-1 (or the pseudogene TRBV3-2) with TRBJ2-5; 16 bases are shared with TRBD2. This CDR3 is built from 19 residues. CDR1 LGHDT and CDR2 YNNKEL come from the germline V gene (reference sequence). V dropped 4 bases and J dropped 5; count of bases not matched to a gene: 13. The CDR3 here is CASSPPRGTSGGAAETQYF. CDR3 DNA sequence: TGTGCCAGCAGCCCGCCCCGAGGGACTAGCGGGGGGGCGGCCGAGACCCAGTACTTC.

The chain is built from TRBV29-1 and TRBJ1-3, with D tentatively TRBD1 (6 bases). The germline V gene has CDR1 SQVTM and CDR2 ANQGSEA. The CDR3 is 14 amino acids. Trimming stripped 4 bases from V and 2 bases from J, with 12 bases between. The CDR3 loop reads CSVVWGLAGNTIYF. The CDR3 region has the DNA TGCAGCGTTGTGTGGGGGCTAGCTGGAAACACCATATATTTT.

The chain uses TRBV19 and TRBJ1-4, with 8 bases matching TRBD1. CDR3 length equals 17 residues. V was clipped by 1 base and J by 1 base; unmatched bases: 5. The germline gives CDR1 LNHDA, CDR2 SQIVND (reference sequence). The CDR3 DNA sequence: TGTGCCAGTAGTATAGGGACAGGGCTCGGAACTAATGAAAAACTGTTTTTT. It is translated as CASSIGTGLGTNEKLFF. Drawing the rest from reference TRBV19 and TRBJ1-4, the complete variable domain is DGGITQSPKYLFRKEGQNVTLSCEQNLNHDAMYWYRQDPGQGLRLIYYSQIVNDFQKGDIAEGYSVSREKKESFPLTVTSAQKNPTAFYLCASSIGTGLGTNEKLFFGSGTQLSVL.

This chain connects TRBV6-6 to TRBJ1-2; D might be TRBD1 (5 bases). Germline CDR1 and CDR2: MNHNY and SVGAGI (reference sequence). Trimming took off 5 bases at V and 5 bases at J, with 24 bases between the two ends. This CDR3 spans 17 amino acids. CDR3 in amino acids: CASSPSRQPHNPYGYTF. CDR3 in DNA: TGTGCCAGCAGTCCCAGCAGACAGCCACACAACCCGTATGGCTACACCTTC.

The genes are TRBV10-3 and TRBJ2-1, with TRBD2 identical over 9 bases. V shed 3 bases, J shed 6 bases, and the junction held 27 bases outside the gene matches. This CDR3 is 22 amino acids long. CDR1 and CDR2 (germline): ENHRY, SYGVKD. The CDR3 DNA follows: TGTGCCATCAGTGATGTGACAGGGCGGGGTGTCGCGGCGGGAGGGCTCCCCAATGAGCAGTTCTTC. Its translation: CAISDVTGRGVAAGGLPNEQFF.

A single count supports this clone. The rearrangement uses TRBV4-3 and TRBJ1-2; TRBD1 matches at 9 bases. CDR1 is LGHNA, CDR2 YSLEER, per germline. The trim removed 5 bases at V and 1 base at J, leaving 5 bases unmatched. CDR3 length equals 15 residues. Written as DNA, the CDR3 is TGCGCCAGCAGCGTACAGGGGGCACTTAACTATGGCTACACCTTC. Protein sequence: CASSVQGALNYGYTF.

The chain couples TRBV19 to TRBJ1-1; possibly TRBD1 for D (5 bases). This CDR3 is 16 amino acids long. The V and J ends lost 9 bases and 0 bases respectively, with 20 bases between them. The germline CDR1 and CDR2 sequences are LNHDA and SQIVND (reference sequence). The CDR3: CASSPPGRGMNTEAFF. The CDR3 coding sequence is TGTGCCAGCTCCCCCCCAGGGAGGGGAATGAACACTGAAGCTTTCTTT.

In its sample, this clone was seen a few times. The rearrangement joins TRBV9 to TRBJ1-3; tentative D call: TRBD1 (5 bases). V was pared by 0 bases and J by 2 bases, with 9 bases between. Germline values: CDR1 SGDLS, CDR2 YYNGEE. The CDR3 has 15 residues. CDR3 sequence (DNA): TGTGCCAGCAGCGTAGGACAGAACGCTGGAAACACCATATATTTT. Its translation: CASSVGQNAGNTIYF.

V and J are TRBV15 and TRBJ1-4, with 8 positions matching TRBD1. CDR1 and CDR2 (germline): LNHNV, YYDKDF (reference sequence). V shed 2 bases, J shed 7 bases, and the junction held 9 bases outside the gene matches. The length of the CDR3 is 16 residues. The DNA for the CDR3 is TGTGCCACCAGCAGACTAAGGGGGACAGGCCTTGAAAAACTGTTTTTT. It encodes CATSRLRGTGLEKLFF.

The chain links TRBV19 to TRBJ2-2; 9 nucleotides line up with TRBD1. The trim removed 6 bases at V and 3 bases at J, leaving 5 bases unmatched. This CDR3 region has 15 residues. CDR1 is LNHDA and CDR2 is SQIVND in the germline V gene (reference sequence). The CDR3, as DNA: TGTGCCAGTAGCAGGGGGGACAGGGACACCGGGGAGCTGTTTTTT. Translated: CASSRGDRDTGELFF.

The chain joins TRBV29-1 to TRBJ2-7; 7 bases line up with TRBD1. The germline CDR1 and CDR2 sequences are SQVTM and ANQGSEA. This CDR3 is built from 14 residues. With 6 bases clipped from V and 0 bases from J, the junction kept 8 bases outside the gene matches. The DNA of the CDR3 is TGCAGCGTGAGAATACAGGGGAGCTCCTACGAGCAGTACTTC. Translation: CSVRIQGSSYEQYF.